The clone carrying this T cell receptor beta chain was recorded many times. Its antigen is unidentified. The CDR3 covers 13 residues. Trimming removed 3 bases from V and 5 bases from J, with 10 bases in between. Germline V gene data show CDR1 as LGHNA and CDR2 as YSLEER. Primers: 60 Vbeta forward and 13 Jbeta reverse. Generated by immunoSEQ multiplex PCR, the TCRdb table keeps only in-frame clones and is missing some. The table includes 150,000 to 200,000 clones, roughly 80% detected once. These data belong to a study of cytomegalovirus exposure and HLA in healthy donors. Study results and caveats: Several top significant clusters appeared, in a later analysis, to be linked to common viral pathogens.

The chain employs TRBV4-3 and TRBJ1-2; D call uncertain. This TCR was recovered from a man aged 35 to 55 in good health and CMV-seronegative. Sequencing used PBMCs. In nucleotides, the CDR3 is TGCGCCAGCAGCCAGTCAAGCGCATATGGCTACACCTTC. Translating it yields CASSQSSAYGYTF.